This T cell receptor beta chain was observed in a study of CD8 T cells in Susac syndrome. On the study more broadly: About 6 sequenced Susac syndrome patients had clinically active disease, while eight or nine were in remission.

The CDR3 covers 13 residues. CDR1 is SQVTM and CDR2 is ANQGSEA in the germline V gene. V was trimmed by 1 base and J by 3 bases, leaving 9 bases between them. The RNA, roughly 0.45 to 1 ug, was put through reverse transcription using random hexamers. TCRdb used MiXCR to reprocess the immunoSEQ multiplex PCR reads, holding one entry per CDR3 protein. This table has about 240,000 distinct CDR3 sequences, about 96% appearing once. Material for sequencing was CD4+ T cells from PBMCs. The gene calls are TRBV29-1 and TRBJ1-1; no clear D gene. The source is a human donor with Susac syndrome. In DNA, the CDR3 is TGCAGCGTTGAAGTCTCCGGGGACACTGAAGCTTTCTTT. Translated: CSVEVSGDTEAFF.